This T cell receptor beta chain was observed in a study of T cells in localized non-small cell lung cancer. Notes on the study in general: The greatest T cell clonality was found in uninvolved adjacent lung (higher than in tumor). The study sequenced only one region of the tumor. As a result, intratumor heterogeneity could not be excluded and remains possible. Adjacent lung exhibited a median of about 56 among the 100 most abundant tumor clones. A higher density of T cells in blood coincided with extended overall survival.

Libraries were prepared by immunoSEQ multiplex PCR; TCRdb keeps only in-frame clonotypes and omits some of them. Of about 28,000 clones in the sample, approximately 84% are singletons; the top ten hold approximately 5.3%. As to this clone: The antigen remains unidentified.

Germline V lookup: CDR1 LGHNA, CDR2 YNFKEQ. V lost 3 bases and J lost 2, with 11 bases in between. The CDR3 extends over 15 amino acids. This material consisted of peripheral blood mononuclear cells, taken before any cancer treatment. The J gene is TRBJ1-3, the V gene TRBV4-2; the D is unclear. This sequence originates from a man aged 40-75 years with stage III lung adenocarcinoma. CDR3 DNA: TGTGCCAGCAGCCAGGTTGTAGGTGCTGGAAACACCATATATTTT. This gives the protein CASSQVVGAGNTIYF.